This TCR beta chain was found in a study of cytomegalovirus exposure and HLA in healthy donors. Study results and caveats: The classifier, whose performance was assessed in both the original and validation cohorts, reportedly diagnosed cytomegalovirus status with high specificity and sensitivity. Cytomegalovirus-associated status was assigned to roughly 160 TCR beta chains.

The sample holds one count of this clone. Its specificity is unknown. An end of the junction does not agree with germline; a read error may underlie this. Profiling relied on immunoSEQ multiplex PCR, and the TCRdb table lists in-frame clones only, not all of them. Of 160,000 or so clones in the sample, approximately 86% were seen once. Germline V gene lookup returns CDR1 SSHAT and CDR2 FNYEAQ (reference sequence). This CDR3 contains 13 residues. The receptor comes from a man aged 18 to 29 in good health and CMV-seropositive. The chain employs TRBV7-7 and TRBJ2-2; D may be TRBD1 (5 bases). The sample consisted of PBMCs. CDR3 DNA: TGTGCTAGCAGACCAGGGTCCACCGGGGAGCTGTTTTTT. Its protein is CASRPGSTGELFF. Full variable domain (remainder filled in from reference TRBV7-7 and TRBJ2-2): GAGVSQSPRYKVTKRGQDVTLRCDPISSHATLYWYQQALGQGPEFLTYFNYEAQPDKSGLPSDRFSAERPEGSISTLTIQRTEQRDSAMYRCASRPGSTGELFFGEGSRLTVL.